The 28 T cell receptor beta chains presented below share a single source sample, sequenced in a study of beta chain features in type 1 diabetes. The authors reverse transcribed all of the isolated RNA, so sequencing captured expressed TCRB transcripts. Assay used: immunoSEQ multiplex PCR; TCRdb lists only in-frame clones, some missing. Of 140,000 to 150,000 clones detected, 48% appear once; the ten largest clones hold around 0.45%. The sequenced sample was Tregs from blood. The receptors stem from a man younger than 30 in good health.

The chain carries TRBV19 and TRBJ1-1, with 8 bases matching TRBD1. With 8 bases clipped from V and 3 bases from J, the junction kept 2 bases outside the gene matches. The CDR3 has 12 residues. Germline V CDR1 and CDR2: LNHDA, SQIVND (reference sequence). CDR3 in amino acids: CASQGAYTEAFF. The CDR3, as DNA: TGTGCCAGTCAGGGGGCGTACACTGAAGCTTTCTTT.

The rearrangement links TRBV6-5 to TRBJ2-7, with D perhaps matching TRBD2 (6 bases). Germline V gene sequence: CDR1 MNHEY, CDR2 SVGAGI. This CDR3 is built from 14 residues. Trimming took off 7 bases at V and 5 bases at J, with 18 bases between the two ends. For the CDR3, the DNA is TGTGCCAGCAAAGGGACTCTCCTGCGGGACGAGCAGTACTTC. Translated, it gives CASKGTLLRDEQYF.

DNA for the CDR3: TGTGCCAGCAGTCACAGGGGCCAAAAAATGAACACTGAAGCTTTCTTT. Residues: CASSHRGQKMNTEAFF. The V and J genes are TRBV28 and TRBJ1-1; the match to TRBD1 covers 7 bases. Trimming at V came to 5 bases and at J to 0 bases, leaving 9 bases not matched to a gene. The germline CDR1 and CDR2 sequences are MDHEN and SYDVKM. The CDR3 sequence is 16 residues long.

This clone came up a few times. V and J are TRBV5-1 and TRBJ2-1; D is perhaps TRBD1 (6 bases). The V gene lost 3 bases and the J gene lost 7 bases, with 14 bases spanning the gap. The CDR3 consists of 14 residues. CDR1 SGHRS and CDR2 YFSETQ come from the germline V gene. The CDR3 nucleotides are TGCGCCAGCAGCTATCCCGGGACAAATAATGAGCAGTTCTTC. Amino acid sequence: CASSYPGTNNEQFF.

This chain links TRBV7-9 with TRBJ2-7; 7 bases fit TRBD1. The V gene's germline CDR1 is SEHNR and CDR2 FQNEAQ (reference sequence). The J segment lost 0 bases and the V segment lost 5 bases, leaving 7 bases of the junction unmatched. This CDR3 has 15 amino acids. The CDR3 bases are TGTGCCAGCAGCGAAAGACAGGGCCTCTCCTACGAGCAGTACTTC. It yields the protein CASSERQGLSYEQYF.

This chain connects TRBV28 to TRBJ2-6; 8 bases fit TRBD1. This CDR3 comprises 17 residues. Germline CDR1 reads MDHEN; CDR2 reads SYDVKM. With 6 bases clipped from V and 2 bases from J, the junction kept 9 bases outside the gene matches. The CDR3 is CASSPLRGRAGANVLTF. The CDR3 DNA is TGTGCCAGCAGCCCCCTCAGGGGGCGGGCTGGGGCCAACGTCCTGACTTTC.

In this sample, this clone turned up a few times. The chain has TRBV29-1 and TRBJ2-5, with 10 bases fitting TRBD2. The length of the CDR3 is 15 residues. Germline V gives CDR1 SQVTM, CDR2 ANQGSEA. J gave up 4 bases and V 6 bases, and 11 bases lay outside the gene matches. CDR3 nucleotides: TGCAGCGTCGGGGGGAGCGGGAGGGCCGGAGAGACCCAGTACTTC. It translates to CSVGGSGRAGETQYF.

This chain links TRBV30 with TRBJ2-3; possibly TRBD1 for D (5 bases). The germline gives CDR1 GTSNPN, CDR2 SVGIG (reference sequence). Trimming shortened V by 1 base and J by 2 bases, and 10 bases separated the two germline ends. The CDR3 runs 14 residues. Here the CDR3 DNA reads TGTGCCTGGAGTGGACAGTACATCACAGATACGCAGTATTTT. Residues: CAWSGQYITDTQYF.

Concerning this clone itself: Additional DNA sequences in this sample encode the identical CDR3. V gene TRBV5-6 combines with J gene TRBJ2-3; 8 bases match TRBD2. With 3 bases clipped from V and 0 bases from J, the junction kept 3 bases outside the gene matches. This CDR3 has 15 amino acids. Germline V gene lookup returns CDR1 SGHDT and CDR2 YYEEEE. The CDR3 DNA reads as TGTGCCAGCAGCTCCCCTAGCGGGAGCACAGATACGCAGTATTTT. Its protein is CASSSPSGSTDTQYF.

The chain employs TRBV29-1 and TRBJ1-1; 8 nucleotides align to TRBD1. V was pared by 7 bases and J by 4 bases, with 14 bases of the junction left unmatched. The CDR3 has 15 amino acids. Per the germline V gene, CDR1 is SQVTM and CDR2 is ANQGSEA. CDR3 loop: CSAAGWDRRITEAFF. The CDR3 DNA is TGCAGCGCTGCGGGATGGGACAGGCGGATCACTGAAGCTTTCTTT.

This clone was seen many times. The rearrangement joins TRBV15 to TRBJ2-1, with 7 positions matching TRBD1. V gave up 1 base and J gave up 6 bases; unmatched junction bases: 9. This CDR3 has 16 amino acids. CDR1 LNHNV and CDR2 YYDKDF come from the germline V gene (reference sequence). The CDR3 DNA sequence: TGTGCCACCAGCAGAGGAGGGACAGAACAATCCAATGAGCAGTTCTTC. Amino acid sequence: CATSRGGTEQSNEQFF.

This clone was observed a few times. This chain links TRBV10-3 with TRBJ1-1; 7 bases agree with TRBD1. The CDR3 has 14 residues. Germline V gene lookup returns CDR1 ENHRY and CDR2 SYGVKD. Trimming at V came to 2 bases and at J to 5 bases, leaving 5 bases not matched to a gene. The chain's CDR3 is CAISERQGGTEAFF. CDR3 nucleotide sequence: TGTGCCATCAGTGAGAGACAGGGTGGGACTGAAGCTTTCTTT.

The chain has TRBV5-5 and TRBJ1-2; 11 positions match TRBD1. The V gene end was trimmed by 4 bases and the J gene end by 7 bases; junction bases not matched to a gene: 9. Looked up from germline, CDR1 is SGHKS and CDR2 is YYEKEE (reference sequence). The CDR3 loop spans 15 amino acids. DNA of the CDR3: TGTGCCAGCAGCCGCCCGGGACAGGGGGTTTCTGGCTACACCTTC. Residues: CASSRPGQGVSGYTF.

The chain is built from TRBV7-2 and TRBJ2-5; 7 positions match TRBD1. CDR3 length: 16 amino acids. V dropped 3 bases and J dropped 0; count of bases not matched to a gene: 7. The germline V gene has CDR1 SGHTA and CDR2 FQGNSA. The CDR3 nucleotides read TGTGCCAGCAGCTTCCAGGGGGTTGCCCACCAAGAGACCCAGTACTTC. Encoded protein: CASSFQGVAHQETQYF. The full variable domain, rest sourced from reference TRBV7-2 and TRBJ2-5, is GAGVSQSPSNKVTEKGKDVELRCDPISGHTALYWYRQSLGQGLEFLIYFQGNSAPDKSGLPSDRFSAERTGGSVSTLTIQRTQQEDSAVYLCASSFQGVAHQETQYFGPGTRLLVL.

This clone was detected only once. V gene TRBV2 combines with J gene TRBJ1-4; TRBD1 agrees at 9 bases. This CDR3 spans 15 amino acids. V lost 4 bases to trimming and J lost 7 bases; unmatched junction nucleotides: 7. Germline V gene sequence: CDR1 SNHLY, CDR2 FYNNEI. The CDR3 sequence: CASSGPGQGTEKLFF. The CDR3, as DNA: TGTGCCAGCAGTGGTCCGGGACAGGGAACTGAAAAACTGTTTTTT.

V and J are TRBV4-2 and TRBJ2-3; 11 bases are shared with TRBD2. Germline assignment: CDR1 LGHNA and CDR2 YNFKEQ. Germline trimming cut 4 bases from V and 0 bases from J; bases unmatched to any gene: 9. This CDR3 has 18 residues. The DNA of the CDR3 is TGTGCCAGCAGCCCACGAACCGGGACTAGCGGAAGCACAGATACGCAGTATTTT. Its translation is CASSPRTGTSGSTDTQYF.

The chain is built from TRBV15 and TRBJ2-5; no definite D call. V was clipped by 0 bases and J by 1 base, with 6 bases between them. CDR1 LNHNV and CDR2 YYDKDF come from the germline V gene (reference sequence). The CDR3 runs 14 residues. The CDR3 DNA reads as TGTGCCACCAGCAGAGAGGGCAGCCAAGAGACCCAGTACTTC. This codes for CATSREGSQETQYF.

The J gene is TRBJ1-6, the V gene TRBV7-9, with D possibly matching TRBD1 (6 bases). The CDR3 is 13 residues long. From germline, CDR1 is SEHNR and CDR2 FQNEAQ (reference sequence). The ends were cut back, 4 bases at V and 10 bases at J, with 11 bases in the middle. The CDR3 DNA follows: TGTGCCAGCAGCTACAGGGATTACTCACCCCTCCACTTT. Protein: CASSYRDYSPLHF.

V is TRBV5-1 and J is TRBJ2-7; the D is unclear. Looked up from germline, CDR1 is SGHRS and CDR2 is YFSETQ. This CDR3 has 14 amino acids. Deletions cut 0 bases from V and 5 bases from J, with 12 bases between. The CDR3 coding sequence is TGCGCCAGCAGCTTGGTGGGTGACAACCACGAGCAGTACTTC. The encoded protein is CASSLVGDNHEQYF.

This clone has just a few counts. The chain couples TRBV7-2 to TRBJ2-3; perhaps TRBD1 as D (6 bases). CDR3 length: 14 amino acids. Germline V lookup: CDR1 SGHTA, CDR2 FQGNSA. Trimming shortened V by 1 base and J by 8 bases, and 13 bases separated the two germline ends. The CDR3, as DNA: TGTGCCAGCAGCTTAGGACGCCTGGGGGCTACGCAGTATTTT. It yields the protein CASSLGRLGATQYF.

The chain is built from TRBV28 and TRBJ2-5; 9 bases align to TRBD1. The trim removed 4 bases at V and 5 bases at J, leaving 5 bases unmatched. The CDR3 covers 14 residues. From germline, CDR1 is MDHEN and CDR2 SYDVKM. CDR3 nucleotides: TGTGCCAGCAGTTCATACAGGGGGCTGGAGACCCAGTACTTC. Translating it yields CASSSYRGLETQYF.

The rearrangement uses TRBV7-2 and TRBJ2-1, with a possible D match to TRBD2 (5 bases). Trimming took 3 bases from V and 10 from J, leaving 19 bases between them. This CDR3 contains 15 residues. Germline CDR1 SGHTA, CDR2 FQGNSA. This chain's CDR3 is CASSFHGGLAQEQFF. The CDR3 DNA follows: TGTGCCAGCAGCTTCCATGGAGGTCTGGCCCAGGAGCAGTTCTTC.

The rearrangement links TRBV7-3 to TRBJ2-2; TRBD1 might be the D (5 bases). V lost 5 bases, J lost 6 bases, and 19 bases lay in between. In germline, CDR1 is SGHTA, CDR2 FQGTGA. CDR3 length equals 16 residues. In DNA, the CDR3 is TGTGCCAGCAGCCCCCGGCAGGGCCGGGCGGCCGGGGAGCTGTTTTTT. Its translation is CASSPRQGRAAGELFF. Full variable domain (outside the CDR3, taken from reference TRBV7-3 and TRBJ2-2): GAGVSQTPSNKVTEKGKYVELRCDPISGHTALYWYRQSLGQGPEFLIYFQGTGAADDSGLPNDRFFAVRPEGSVSTLKIQRTERGDSAVYLCASSPRQGRAAGELFFGEGSRLTVL.

A few counts support this clone. V is TRBV2 and J is TRBJ2-1; 14 bases line up with TRBD2. Germline CDR1 and CDR2: SNHLY and FYNNEI. CDR3 length equals 15 residues. With V trimmed by 9 bases and J by 8 bases, 9 bases remained unmatched. CDR3: CASRGTSGSIHEQFF. CDR3 DNA sequence: TGTGCCAGTCGGGGGACTAGCGGGAGTATCCATGAGCAGTTCTTC.

The rearrangement joins TRBV29-1 to TRBJ2-7; TRBD2 matches at 7 bases. Germline V lookup: CDR1 SQVTM, CDR2 ANQGSEA. This CDR3 spans 12 amino acids. J was trimmed by 6 bases and V by 6 bases; bases with no gene match: 8. CDR3 in DNA: TGCAGCGTGTCGGGAGGAGTCCGCGAGCAGTACTTC. The encoded protein is CSVSGGVREQYF.

The chain links TRBV5-4 to TRBJ1-4; 9 nucleotides match TRBD1. V shed 3 bases, J shed 8 bases, and the junction held 5 bases outside the gene matches. Looked up from germline, CDR1 is SGHNT and CDR2 is YYREEE (reference sequence). The CDR3 is 14 amino acids. The CDR3 sequence is CASSSGTGLEKLFF. The CDR3 bases are TGTGCCAGCAGCTCCGGGACAGGGTTGGAAAAACTGTTTTTT.

This sequence joins TRBV7-2 and TRBJ1-2, with D possibly TRBD1 on 5 matching bases. Germline-derived CDR1 and CDR2 are SGHTA and FQGNSA. Between the trimmed V and J ends, which lost 7 bases and 3 bases, there was a span of 12 bases. This CDR3 has 13 amino acids. The DNA of the CDR3 is TGTGCCAGCACCGAGGCAGGGTACTATGGCTACACCTTC. Translation: CASTEAGYYGYTF.

This clone was picked up one time. The chain couples TRBV5-1 to TRBJ2-7; 7 bases map to TRBD1. The J segment lost 1 base and the V segment lost 4 bases, leaving 5 bases of the junction unmatched. There are 14 residues in the CDR3. Per germline, CDR1 SGHRS and CDR2 YFSETQ. CDR3 DNA sequence: TGCGCCAGCAGCCTTGGGACAGTTTCCTACGAGCAGTACTTC. Its translation: CASSLGTVSYEQYF.